This T cell receptor (beta chain) was retrieved from a study of blood T cells in healthy people across ages. Whole-study findings and limits: There was a strong correlation between TCR beta diversity and naive T cell percentage.

Notes on this clonotype: Antigen: not known.

The use of a sample-barcoded 5' primer and a J-beta primer mix characterized a second PCR of about 6 to 11 cycles. Template switching added a 12-random-nucleotide identifier to every cDNA molecule. Paired-end reads containing CDR3 totaled no fewer than 2.5 million for each sample. TCRdb used MiXCR to reprocess the 5' RACE reads, holding one entry per CDR3 protein. The data hold roughly 790,000 distinct CDR3 sequences, with roughly 45% observed a single time. The CDR3 has 14 residues. V trimming: 6 bases; J trimming: 6 bases; junction bases outside the gene matches: 8. The sequence came from a woman aged 55-70 years in good health. The specimen was blood. The chain recombines TRBV12-3 or TRBV12-4 with TRBJ2-3, with TRBD1 identical over 8 bases. DNA for the CDR3: TGTGCCAGCAGACCGGACAGGGTGAGGGATACGCAGTATTTT. Amino acid sequence: CASRPDRVRDTQYF.